The entry below gives a single T cell receptor beta chain sequence along with its context. This sample was included in a study of shared clonotypes between healthy human individuals. Across the whole study: The study used three CD4 naive, three CD4 memory, two CD8 naive and one CD8 memory plate per donor.

The donors were adults (healthy and HIV-negative) with no recent acute infections or vaccinations. Germline V gives CDR1 SNHLY, CDR2 FYNNEI. V was cut by 6 bases and J by 5 bases, with 10 bases left in between. This CDR3 spans 12 amino acids. The assay was carried out at the deep level. Sequencing used immunoSEQ multiplex PCR; TCRdb keeps in-frame clones, though not all of them. The sample includes roughly 2.6 million clones, approximately 92% of them seen just once. Specimen: naive CD4+ T cells sorted from blood. Specified subset: CD45RA+ positively selected. The receptor was isolated from a man aged 18 to 35 in good health. J is TRBJ1-2 and V is TRBV2, with D tentatively TRBD1 (5 bases). CDR3 sequence: CASRGEEYGYTF. The CDR3 coding sequence is TGTGCCAGCAGGGGGGAGGAATATGGCTACACCTTC.